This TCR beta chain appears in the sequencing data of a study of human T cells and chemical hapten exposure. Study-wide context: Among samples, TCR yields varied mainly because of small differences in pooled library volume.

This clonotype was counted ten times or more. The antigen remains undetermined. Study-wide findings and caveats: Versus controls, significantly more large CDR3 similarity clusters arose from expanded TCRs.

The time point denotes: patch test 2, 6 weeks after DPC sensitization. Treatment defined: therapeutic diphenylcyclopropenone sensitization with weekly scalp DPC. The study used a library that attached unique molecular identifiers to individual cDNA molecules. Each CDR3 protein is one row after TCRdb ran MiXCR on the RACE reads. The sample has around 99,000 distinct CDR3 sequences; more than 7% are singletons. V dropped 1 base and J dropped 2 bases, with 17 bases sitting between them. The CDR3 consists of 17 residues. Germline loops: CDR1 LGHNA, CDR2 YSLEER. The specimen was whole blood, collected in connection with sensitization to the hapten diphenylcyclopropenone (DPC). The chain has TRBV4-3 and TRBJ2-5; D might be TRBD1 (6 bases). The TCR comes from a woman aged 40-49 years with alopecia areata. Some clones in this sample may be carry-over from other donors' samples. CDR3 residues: CASSQALPGVWQETQYF. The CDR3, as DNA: TGCGCCAGCAGCCAAGCTTTGCCAGGGGTCTGGCAAGAGACCCAGTACTTC.